The rows below give T cell receptor beta chains drawn from one sample of a study of long-term antiretroviral therapy in people with HIV. Repertoires were generated with immunoSEQ multiplex PCR, while TCRdb's copy carries only in-frame clones and drops some. Of some 29,000 clones listed, approximately 78% are singletons. Specimen: unsorted PBMCs, collected 1.5 years before starting antiretroviral therapy. Receptor source: a man aged 18 to 35 with HIV. CDR3s include the opening cysteine and the closing phenylalanine or tryptophan. A D gene is named only where the DNA matches it firmly. Clone size is stated in some rows and not others, as once, few, many or a class when expanded.

J	size	V	D	CDR3	DNA
TRBJ2-7	-	TRBV7-9	TRBD1	CASSPGTGREQYF	TGTGCCAGCAGTCCCGGGACAGGTCGCGAGCAGTACTTC
TRBJ1-5	-	TRBV11-2	-	CASSPGVYSNQPQHF	TGTGCCAGCAGCCCGGGAGTTTATAGCAATCAGCCCCAGCATTTT
TRBJ1-1	-	TRBV30	-	CAWSHGGAREAFF	TGTGCCTGGAGCCACGGGGGGGCTAGGGAAGCTTTCTTT
TRBJ2-7	-	TRBV7-8	TRBD2	CASSSSGGPRDEQYF	TGTGCCAGCAGCTCCAGCGGGGGCCCTCGCGACGAGCAGTACTTC
TRBJ2-1	-	TRBV6-1	-	CASSEDSYNEQFF	TGTGCCAGCAGTGAAGACTCCTACAATGAGCAGTTCTTC
TRBJ2-1	-	TRBV7-2	TRBD1	CASSPQQGPRNEQFF	TGTGCCAGCAGCCCGCAACAGGGGCCGCGCAATGAGCAGTTCTTC
TRBJ1-1	-	TRBV6-6	-	CASSYSNGGDEAFF	TGTGCCAGCAGTTACTCGAACGGGGGGGATGAAGCTTTCTTT
TRBJ2-5	-	TRBV5-6	-	CASSSAGWAQYF	TGTGCCAGCAGCTCGGCGGGGTGGGCCCAGTACTTC
TRBJ1-2	few	TRBV27	-	CASSITGPQVEGYTF	TGTGCCAGCAGTATTACGGGACCCCAAGTGGAGGGCTACACCTTC
TRBJ2-6	-	TRBV7-8	-	CASSLGFHRVFSGANVLTF	TGTGCCAGCAGCTTAGGGTTCCACAGGGTTTTCTCTGGGGCCAACGTCCTGACTTTC
TRBJ2-1	few	TRBV7-2	-	CASSLMAPEQFF	TGTGCCAGCAGCTTAATGGCCCCTGAGCAGTTCTTC
TRBJ2-7	-	TRBV28	-	CASKDGYYEQYF	TGTGCCAGCAAGGACGGATACTACGAGCAGTACTTC
TRBJ2-1	-	TRBV2	-	CASTPLGSNEQFF	TGTGCCAGCACCCCCCTAGGGTCCAATGAGCAGTTCTTC
TRBJ2-2	-	TRBV4-2	-	CASSQDSGLNTGELFF	TGTGCCAGCAGCCAAGATTCCGGACTGAACACCGGGGAGCTGTTTTTT
TRBJ2-7	-	TRBV7-7	-	CASNKGGREQYF	TGTGCTAGCAACAAAGGGGGGCGCGAGCAGTACTTC
TRBJ1-5	few	TRBV5-1	TRBD1	CASSLGQGEDQPQHF	TGCGCCAGCAGCTTGGGACAGGGCGAGGATCAGCCCCAGCATTTT